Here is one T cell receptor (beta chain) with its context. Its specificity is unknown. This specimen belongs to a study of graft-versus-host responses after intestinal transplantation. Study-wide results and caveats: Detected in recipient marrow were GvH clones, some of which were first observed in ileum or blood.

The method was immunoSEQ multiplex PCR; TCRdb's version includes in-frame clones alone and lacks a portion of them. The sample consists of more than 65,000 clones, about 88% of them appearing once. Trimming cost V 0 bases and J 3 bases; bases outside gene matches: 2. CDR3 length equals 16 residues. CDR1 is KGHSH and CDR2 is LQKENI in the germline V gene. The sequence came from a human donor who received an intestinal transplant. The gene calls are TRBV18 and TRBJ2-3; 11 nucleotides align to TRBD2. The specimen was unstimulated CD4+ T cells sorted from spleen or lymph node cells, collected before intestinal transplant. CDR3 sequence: CASSPPGLADTDTQYF. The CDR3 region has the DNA TGTGCCAGCTCACCACCGGGACTAGCGGATACAGATACGCAGTATTTT.